Below, 10 T cell receptor beta chains from the same sample are listed, as sequenced in a study of cytomegalovirus exposure and HLA in healthy donors. The PCR was carried out with 60 Vbeta primers and 13 Jbeta primers. Sequencing used immunoSEQ multiplex PCR; TCRdb keeps in-frame clones, though not all of them. The sample records 95,000 to 100,000 clones, approximately 78% being singletons. Sequences were obtained from PBMCs. The source of these receptors is a woman aged 55 to 70 in good health and CMV-seronegative.

This clone was detected once. The chain has TRBV6-5 and TRBJ2-7; 11 bases fit TRBD1. This CDR3 region has 14 residues. Looked up from germline, CDR1 is MNHEY and CDR2 is SVGAGI. V shed 10 bases, J shed 6 bases, and the junction held 11 bases outside the gene matches. CDR3 sequence: CATAIGQGAIEQYF. The CDR3 coding sequence is TGTGCCACCGCCATCGGACAGGGGGCGATCGAGCAGTACTTC.

This rearrangement joins TRBV25-1 to TRBJ1-2; 8 bases are a match to TRBD1. The CDR3 spans 16 residues. Trimming at V came to 5 bases and at J to 4 bases, leaving 12 bases not matched to a gene. Germline V gene data show CDR1 as MGHDK and CDR2 as SYGVNS. The CDR3 protein is CASSPLSGTGLYGYTF. The CDR3 region has the DNA TGTGCCAGCAGTCCGTTATCCGGGACAGGACTCTATGGCTACACCTTC.

The CDR3 sequence: CASSLGAYNEQFF. The CDR3 nucleotides are TGCGCCAGCAGCTTGGGGGCTTACAATGAGCAGTTCTTC. The chain has TRBV4-3 and TRBJ2-1; perhaps TRBD1 as D (6 bases). This CDR3 is 13 amino acids long. V lost 5 bases, J lost 4 bases, and 9 bases lay in between. Per the germline V gene, CDR1 is LGHNA and CDR2 is YSLEER.

The rearrangement joins TRBV6-6 to TRBJ2-4, with TRBD2 as a possible D gene (5 bases). V lost 2 bases and J 1 base, leaving 12 bases between the germline ends. The CDR3 has 16 residues. The germline V gene encodes CDR1 MNHNY and CDR2 SVGAGI (reference sequence). The CDR3 sequence is CASSYEGSLAKNIQYF. The CDR3 DNA sequence: TGTGCCAGCAGTTACGAGGGAAGTCTCGCCAAAAACATTCAGTACTTC.

The table lists this clone with a count of one. V is TRBV9 and J is TRBJ2-3; the D gene is possibly TRBD2 (5 bases). The CDR3 has 15 amino acids. Germline V gives CDR1 SGDLS, CDR2 YYNGEE. V was pared by 1 base and J by 5 bases, with 14 bases between. CDR3 DNA: TGTGCCAGCAGCGTATGGGAGACCGCACAAGATACGCAGTATTTT. Its translation is CASSVWETAQDTQYF.

In nucleotides, the CDR3 is TGTGCCAGCAGCTTAACGGTCACGCACACCGGGGAGCTGTTTTTT. Translating it yields CASSLTVTHTGELFF. This chain links TRBV7-2 with TRBJ2-2; D gene unclear. This CDR3 spans 15 amino acids. The V gene lost 2 bases and the J gene lost 3 bases, with 10 bases spanning the gap. Germline lookup yields CDR1 SGHTA and CDR2 FQGNSA. Combining the CDR3 with reference TRBV7-2 and TRBJ2-2 gives the whole variable domain GAGVSQSPSNKVTEKGKDVELRCDPISGHTALYWYRQSLGQGLEFLIYFQGNSAPDKSGLPSDRFSAERTGGSVSTLTIQRTQQEDSAVYLCASSLTVTHTGELFFGEGSRLTVL.

The rearrangement uses TRBV7-2 and TRBJ1-1; 8 nucleotides line up with TRBD1. CDR1 is SGHTA and CDR2 is FQGNSA in the germline V gene. V lost 7 bases and J lost 4; bases outside the gene matches: 5. The CDR3 contains 13 residues. The DNA for the CDR3 is TGTGCCAGCAAGACAGGGGAGGGCACTGAAGCTTTCTTT. Amino acid sequence: CASKTGEGTEAFF.

By its share, this clone is medium-sized. This chain links TRBV5-6 with TRBJ2-2; D may be TRBD2 (5 bases). Germline V lookup: CDR1 SGHDT, CDR2 YYEEEE. The CDR3 spans 14 residues. Trimming pared 0 bases from V and 13 bases from J, leaving 16 bases between. DNA for the CDR3: TGTGCCAGCAGCTTGGGATGGGATCCCCGGGGGCTGTTTTTT. This encodes CASSLGWDPRGLFF.

The chain couples TRBV5-6 to TRBJ1-1, with D hard to call. Trimming removed 2 bases at V and 0 bases at J, with 5 bases between. The CDR3 length is 13 residues. CDR1 and CDR2 from the germline V gene are SGHDT and YYEEEE. This chain's CDR3 is CASSFYLNTEAFF. DNA of the CDR3: TGTGCCAGCAGCTTCTACCTGAACACTGAAGCTTTCTTT.

The DNA for the CDR3 is TGTGCCAGCAGCGCCAGGGGGCGAGAGACCCAGTACTTC. Encoded protein: CASSARGRETQYF. The chain recombines TRBV9 with TRBJ2-5; 8 bases are a match to TRBD1. CDR1 is SGDLS and CDR2 is YYNGEE in the germline V gene. V trimming: 3 bases; J trimming: 4 bases; junction bases outside the gene matches: 2. The CDR3 length is 13 residues.